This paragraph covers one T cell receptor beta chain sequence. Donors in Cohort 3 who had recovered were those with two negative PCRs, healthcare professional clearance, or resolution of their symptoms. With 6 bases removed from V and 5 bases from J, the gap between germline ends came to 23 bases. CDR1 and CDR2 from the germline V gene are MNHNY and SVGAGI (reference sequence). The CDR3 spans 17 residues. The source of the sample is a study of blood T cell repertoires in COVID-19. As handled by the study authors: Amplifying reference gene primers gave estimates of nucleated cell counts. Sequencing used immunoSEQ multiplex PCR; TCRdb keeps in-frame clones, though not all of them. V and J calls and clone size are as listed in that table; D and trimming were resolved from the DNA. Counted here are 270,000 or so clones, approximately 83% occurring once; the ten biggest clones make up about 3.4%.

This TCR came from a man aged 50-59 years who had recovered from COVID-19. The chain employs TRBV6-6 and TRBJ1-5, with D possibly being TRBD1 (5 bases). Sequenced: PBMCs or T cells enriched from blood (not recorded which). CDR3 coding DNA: TGTGCCAGCAGCCGAATCAGGCAGGGAACAATTTATCAGCCCCAGCATTTT. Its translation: CASSRIRQGTIYQPQHF.